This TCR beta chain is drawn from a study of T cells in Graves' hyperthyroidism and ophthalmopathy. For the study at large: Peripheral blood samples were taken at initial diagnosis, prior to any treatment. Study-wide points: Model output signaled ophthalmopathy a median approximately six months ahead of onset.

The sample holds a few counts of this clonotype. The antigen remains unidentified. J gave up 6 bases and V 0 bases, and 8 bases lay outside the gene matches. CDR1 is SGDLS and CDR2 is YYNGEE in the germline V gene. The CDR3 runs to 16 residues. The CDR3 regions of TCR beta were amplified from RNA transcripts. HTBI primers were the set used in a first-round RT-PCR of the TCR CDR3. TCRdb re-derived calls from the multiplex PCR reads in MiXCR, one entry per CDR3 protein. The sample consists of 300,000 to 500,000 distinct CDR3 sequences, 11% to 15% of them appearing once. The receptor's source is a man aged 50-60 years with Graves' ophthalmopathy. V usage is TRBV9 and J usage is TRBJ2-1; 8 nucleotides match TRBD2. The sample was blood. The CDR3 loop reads CASSVGYSGSLNEQFF. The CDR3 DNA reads TGTGCCAGCAGCGTAGGGTACAGCGGGAGTCTCAATGAGCAGTTCTTC.